This TCR beta chain was captured by sequencing in a study of early T cells in non-severe SARS-CoV-2 infection. The trim removed 3 bases at V and 2 bases at J, leaving 1 base unmatched. The CDR3 runs to 15 residues. CDR1 and CDR2 from the germline V gene are SQVTM and ANQGSEA. TCRdb reprocessed the 5' RACE reads with MiXCR, giving one entry per CDR3 protein. The table shows around 40,000 distinct CDR3 sequences, with roughly 12% occurring only once. V usage is TRBV29-1 and J usage is TRBJ2-7; 16 bases match TRBD2. The sequence came from an adult who was a healthcare worker with PCR-confirmed SARS-CoV-2 infection or an uninfected control (not recorded which). The sequencing input was whole blood. CDR3 nucleotides: TGCAGCGTTGAGGGGACTAGCGGGAGGGCCTACGAGCAGTACTTC. It yields the protein CSVEGTSGRAYEQYF.